This is a list of T cell receptor beta chains from one sample in a study of neurological immune-mediated disorders. TCRdb re-called the 5' RACE reads with MiXCR, one entry per CDR3 protein. The profile shows 50,000 or so distinct CDR3 sequences, 3% to 3.5% of them singletons. The specimen sequenced was PBMCs. The receptors were sampled from a man aged 35-49 years with multiple sclerosis. Both conserved end residues are part of each CDR3. Fields, in order: CDR3 DNA, CDR3 protein, D gene, CDR3 length, clone size, J gene, V gene. A D gene is named only where the DNA matches it firmly. Not every row has a clone size; where given, it reads once, few, many or a size class.

cdr3_nt: TGCGCCGGTTCCCGGACTGAGGATCAGCCCCAGAATTTT
cdr3_aa: CAGSRTEDQPQNF
d_call: NA
cdr3_length: 13
clone_size: many
j_call: TRBJ1-5
v_call: TRBV4-1

cdr3_nt: TGTGCCAGCAGTTTCAGGCAGGGTGGAGATACGCAGTATTTT
cdr3_aa: CASSFRQGGDTQYF
d_call: NA
cdr3_length: 14
clone_size: many
j_call: TRBJ2-3
v_call: TRBV12-3/TRBV12-4

cdr3_nt: TGTGCCAGCAGTTACGACCAGGGACTAGCGGGCACAGATACGCAGTATTTT
cdr3_aa: CASSYDQGLAGTDTQYF
d_call: TRBD2
cdr3_length: 17
clone_size: many
j_call: TRBJ2-3
v_call: TRBV6-5

cdr3_nt: TGTGCCAGCAGCGACAGCAATGAGCAGTTCTTC
cdr3_aa: CASSDSNEQFF
d_call: NA
cdr3_length: 11
clone_size: many
j_call: TRBJ2-1
v_call: TRBV3-1

cdr3_nt: TGTGCCAGCAGTGAAGCGCCCGGGACAGGCCAAGAGACCCAGTACTTC
cdr3_aa: CASSEAPGTGQETQYF
d_call: TRBD1
cdr3_length: 16
clone_size: many
j_call: TRBJ2-5
v_call: TRBV6-1

cdr3_nt: TGTGCCAGCAGTTACGGGACAGGGATCGCAGATACGCAGTATTTT
cdr3_aa: CASSYGTGIADTQYF
d_call: TRBD1
cdr3_length: 15
clone_size: many
j_call: TRBJ2-3
v_call: TRBV6-5

cdr3_nt: TGTGCCAGCAGCGAACGCAGCAATCAGCCCCAGCATTTT
cdr3_aa: CASSERSNQPQHF
d_call: NA
cdr3_length: 13
clone_size: many
j_call: TRBJ1-5
v_call: TRBV7-2

cdr3_nt: TGCGCCAGCAGCTTCTGGGGTGGGGAGCAGTACTTC
cdr3_aa: CASSFWGGEQYF
d_call: NA
cdr3_length: 12
clone_size: many
j_call: TRBJ2-7
v_call: TRBV5-1

cdr3_nt: TGCGCCAGCAGCGCGGACGGACAGGGCAATCAGCCCCAGCATTTT
cdr3_aa: CASSADGQGNQPQHF
d_call: TRBD1
cdr3_length: 15
clone_size: many
j_call: TRBJ1-5
v_call: TRBV5-1

cdr3_nt: TGTGCCAGCAGGCAGGGGAGCAATCAGCCCCAGAATTTT
cdr3_aa: CASRQGSNQPQNF
d_call: NA
cdr3_length: 13
clone_size: many
j_call: TRBJ1-5
v_call: TRBV6-5

cdr3_nt: TGTGCCAGCGCCGAACAGGGTCCCTACGAGCAGTACTTC
cdr3_aa: CASAEQGPYEQYF
d_call: NA
cdr3_length: 13
clone_size: many
j_call: TRBJ2-7
v_call: TRBV3-1

cdr3_nt: TGTGCCAGCAGCTTAACCCACCAGACAGATACGCAGTATTTT
cdr3_aa: CASSLTHQTDTQYF
d_call: NA
cdr3_length: 14
clone_size: many
j_call: TRBJ2-3
v_call: TRBV7-3

cdr3_nt: TGTGCCAGCAGGACCGGGCCCAACTACAATGAGCAGTTCTTC
cdr3_aa: CASRTGPNYNEQFF
d_call: NA
cdr3_length: 14
clone_size: many
j_call: TRBJ2-1
v_call: TRBV28

cdr3_nt: TGTGCCAGTAGTATAGCCATGAACACTGAAGCTTTCTTT
cdr3_aa: CASSIAMNTEAFF
d_call: NA
cdr3_length: 13
clone_size: many
j_call: TRBJ1-1
v_call: TRBV19

cdr3_nt: TGTGCCAGCAGTGAGTTTACACAGGTGGATGGGGAGCAGTACTTC
cdr3_aa: CASSEFTQVDGEQYF
d_call: NA
cdr3_length: 15
clone_size: many
j_call: TRBJ2-7
v_call: TRBV6-1

cdr3_nt: TGTGCCAGCAGCCCCGCTAGGGGTAATCAGCCCCAGCATTTT
cdr3_aa: CASSPARGNQPQHF
d_call: NA
cdr3_length: 14
clone_size: many
j_call: TRBJ1-5
v_call: TRBV7-8

cdr3_nt: TGCAGTGCAGGGCGTTCACCCCTCCACTTT
cdr3_aa: CSAGRSPLHF
d_call: NA
cdr3_length: 10
clone_size: many
j_call: TRBJ1-6
v_call: TRBV20-1

cdr3_nt: TGCAGTGTTGGGGATCTCTTTACCGGGGAGCTGTTTTTT
cdr3_aa: CSVGDLFTGELFF
d_call: NA
cdr3_length: 13
clone_size: many
j_call: TRBJ2-2
v_call: TRBV20-1

cdr3_nt: TGTGCCAGCAGTTTAAGCCAGGCCCAGTACTTC
cdr3_aa: CASSLSQAQYF
d_call: NA
cdr3_length: 11
clone_size: many
j_call: TRBJ2-5
v_call: TRBV12-3/TRBV12-4

cdr3_nt: TGTGCCAGTATCCCGAGACAGGGTGTTTCTCAGCCCCAGCATTTT
cdr3_aa: CASIPRQGVSQPQHF
d_call: TRBD1
cdr3_length: 15
clone_size: NA
j_call: TRBJ1-5
v_call: TRBV19